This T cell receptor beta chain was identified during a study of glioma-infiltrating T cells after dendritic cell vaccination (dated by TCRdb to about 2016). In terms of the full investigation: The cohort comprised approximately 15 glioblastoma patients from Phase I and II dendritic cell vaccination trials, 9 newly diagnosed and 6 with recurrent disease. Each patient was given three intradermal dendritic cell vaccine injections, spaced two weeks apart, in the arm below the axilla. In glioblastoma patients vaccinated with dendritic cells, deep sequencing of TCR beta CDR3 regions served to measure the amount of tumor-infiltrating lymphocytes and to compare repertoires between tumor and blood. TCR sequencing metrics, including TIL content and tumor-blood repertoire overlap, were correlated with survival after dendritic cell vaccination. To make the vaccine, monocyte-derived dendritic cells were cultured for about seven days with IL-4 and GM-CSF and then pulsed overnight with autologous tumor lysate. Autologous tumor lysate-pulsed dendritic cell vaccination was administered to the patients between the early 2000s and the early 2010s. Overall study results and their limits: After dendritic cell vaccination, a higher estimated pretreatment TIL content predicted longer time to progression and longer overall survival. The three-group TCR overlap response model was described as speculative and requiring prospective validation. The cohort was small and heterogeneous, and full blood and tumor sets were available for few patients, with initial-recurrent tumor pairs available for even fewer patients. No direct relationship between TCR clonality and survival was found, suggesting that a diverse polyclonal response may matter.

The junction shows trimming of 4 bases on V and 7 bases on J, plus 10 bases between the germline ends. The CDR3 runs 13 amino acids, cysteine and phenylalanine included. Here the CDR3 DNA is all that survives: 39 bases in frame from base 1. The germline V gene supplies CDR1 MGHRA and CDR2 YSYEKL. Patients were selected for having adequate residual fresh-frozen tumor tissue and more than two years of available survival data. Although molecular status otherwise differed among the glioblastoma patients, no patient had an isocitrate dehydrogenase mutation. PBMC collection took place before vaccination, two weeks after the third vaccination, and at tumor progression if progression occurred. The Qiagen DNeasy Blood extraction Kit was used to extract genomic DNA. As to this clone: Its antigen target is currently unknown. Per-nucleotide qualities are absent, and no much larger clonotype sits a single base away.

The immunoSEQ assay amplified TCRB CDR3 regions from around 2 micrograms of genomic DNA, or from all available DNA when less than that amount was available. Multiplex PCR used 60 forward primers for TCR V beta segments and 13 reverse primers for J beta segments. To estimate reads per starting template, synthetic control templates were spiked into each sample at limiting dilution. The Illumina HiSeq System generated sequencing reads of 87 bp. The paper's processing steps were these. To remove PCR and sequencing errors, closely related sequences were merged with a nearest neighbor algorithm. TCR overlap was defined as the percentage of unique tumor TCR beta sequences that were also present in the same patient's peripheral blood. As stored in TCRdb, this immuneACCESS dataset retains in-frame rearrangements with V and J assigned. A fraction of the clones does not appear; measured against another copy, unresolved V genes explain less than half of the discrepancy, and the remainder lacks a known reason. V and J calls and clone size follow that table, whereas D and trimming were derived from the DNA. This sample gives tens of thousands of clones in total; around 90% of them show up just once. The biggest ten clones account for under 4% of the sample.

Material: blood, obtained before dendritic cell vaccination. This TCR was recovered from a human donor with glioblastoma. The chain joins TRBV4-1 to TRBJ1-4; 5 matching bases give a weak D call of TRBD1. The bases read TGCGCCAGCAGCCTAGGGGTTGGTGAAAAACTGTTTTTT. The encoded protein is CASSLGVGEKLFF.